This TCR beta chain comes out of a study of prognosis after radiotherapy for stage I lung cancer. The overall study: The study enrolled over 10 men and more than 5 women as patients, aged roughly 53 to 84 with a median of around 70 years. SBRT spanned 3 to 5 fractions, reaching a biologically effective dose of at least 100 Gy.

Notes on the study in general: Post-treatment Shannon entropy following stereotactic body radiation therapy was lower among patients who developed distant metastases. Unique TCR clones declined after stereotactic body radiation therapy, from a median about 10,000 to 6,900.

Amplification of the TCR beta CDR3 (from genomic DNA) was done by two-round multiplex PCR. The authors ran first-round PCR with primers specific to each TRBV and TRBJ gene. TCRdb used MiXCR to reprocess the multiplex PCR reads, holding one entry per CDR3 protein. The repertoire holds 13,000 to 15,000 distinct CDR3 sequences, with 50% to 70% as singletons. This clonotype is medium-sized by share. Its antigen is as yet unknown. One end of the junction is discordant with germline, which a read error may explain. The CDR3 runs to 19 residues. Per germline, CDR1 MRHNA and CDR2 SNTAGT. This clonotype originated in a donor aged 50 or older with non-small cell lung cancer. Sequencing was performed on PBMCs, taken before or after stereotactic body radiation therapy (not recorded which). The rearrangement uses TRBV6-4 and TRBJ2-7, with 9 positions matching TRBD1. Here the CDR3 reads CASSYSGGLGTGRSYEQYF. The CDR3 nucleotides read TGTGCCAGCAGTTACTCTGGCGGACTTGGGACAGGGAGGTCCTACGAGCAGTACTTC.